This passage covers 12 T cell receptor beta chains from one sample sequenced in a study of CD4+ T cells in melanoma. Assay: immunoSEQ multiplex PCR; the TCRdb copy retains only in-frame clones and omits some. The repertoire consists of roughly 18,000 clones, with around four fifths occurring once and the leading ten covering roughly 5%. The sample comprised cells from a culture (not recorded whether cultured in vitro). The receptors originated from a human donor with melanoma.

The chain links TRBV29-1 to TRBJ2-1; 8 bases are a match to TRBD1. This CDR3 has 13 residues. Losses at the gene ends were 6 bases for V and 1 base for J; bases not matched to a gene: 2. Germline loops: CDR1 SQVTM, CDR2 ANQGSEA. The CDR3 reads CSVRTGSYNEQFF. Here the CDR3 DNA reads TGCAGCGTCCGGACAGGGTCCTACAATGAGCAGTTCTTC.

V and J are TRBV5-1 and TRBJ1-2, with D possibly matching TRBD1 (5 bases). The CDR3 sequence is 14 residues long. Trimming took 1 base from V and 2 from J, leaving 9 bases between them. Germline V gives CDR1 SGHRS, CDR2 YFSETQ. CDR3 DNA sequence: TGCGCCAGCAGCTTGAGGACACAGAACTATGGCTACACCTTC. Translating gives CASSLRTQNYGYTF. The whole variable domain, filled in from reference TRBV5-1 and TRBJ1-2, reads KAGVTQTPRYLIKTRGQQVTLSCSPISGHRSVSWYQQTPGQGLQFLFEYFSETQRNKGNFPGRFSGRQFSNSRSEMNVSTLELGDSALYLCASSLRTQNYGYTFGSGTRLTVV.

CDR3: CASSIPERGGGYTF. The CDR3 coding sequence is TGTGCCAGTAGTATACCCGAAAGGGGTGGCGGCTACACCTTC. This rearrangement joins TRBV19 to TRBJ1-2; tentative D call: TRBD1 (5 bases). This CDR3 has 14 amino acids. In germline, CDR1 is LNHDA, CDR2 SQIVND (reference sequence). Trimming pared 2 bases from V and 8 bases from J, leaving 15 bases between.

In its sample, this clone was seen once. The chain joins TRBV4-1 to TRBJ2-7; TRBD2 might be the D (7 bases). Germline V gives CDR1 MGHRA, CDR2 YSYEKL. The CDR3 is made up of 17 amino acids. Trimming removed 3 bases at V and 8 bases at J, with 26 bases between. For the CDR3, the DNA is TGCGCCAGCAGCCATCCTTTTGGGGAGGGGGACGTTGAAAAGCAGTACTTC. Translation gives CASSHPFGEGDVEKQYF.

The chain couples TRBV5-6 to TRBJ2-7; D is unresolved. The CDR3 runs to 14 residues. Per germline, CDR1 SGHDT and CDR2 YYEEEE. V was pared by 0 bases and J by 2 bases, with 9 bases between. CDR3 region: CASSLGVWAYEQYF. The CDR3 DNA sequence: TGTGCCAGCAGCTTGGGGGTGTGGGCCTACGAGCAGTACTTC.

In DNA, the CDR3 is TGTGCCAGCAGACCTTACGTCTCAGGGGGAGCTGGGGCCAACGTCCTGACTTTC. Its protein product is CASRPYVSGGAGANVLTF. V usage is TRBV2 and J usage is TRBJ2-6, with 7 nucleotides matching TRBD1. V lost 6 bases, J lost 2 bases, and 13 bases stayed unmatched. Germline V gene data show CDR1 as SNHLY and CDR2 as FYNNEI. The CDR3 extends over 18 amino acids.

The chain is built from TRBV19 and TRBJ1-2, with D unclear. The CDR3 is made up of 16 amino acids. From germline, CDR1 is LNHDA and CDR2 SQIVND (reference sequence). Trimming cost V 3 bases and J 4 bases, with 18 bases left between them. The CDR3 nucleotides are TGTGCCAGTAGTATGAAAAGGCCCTGGCAAGGCTATGGCTACACCTTC. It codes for CASSMKRPWQGYGYTF.

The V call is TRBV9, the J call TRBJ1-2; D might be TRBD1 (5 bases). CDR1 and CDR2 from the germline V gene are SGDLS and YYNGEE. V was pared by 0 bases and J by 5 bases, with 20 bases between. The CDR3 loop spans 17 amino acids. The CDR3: CASSVEPVGNWGYGYTF. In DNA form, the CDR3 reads TGTGCCAGCAGCGTAGAACCCGTGGGGAATTGGGGGTATGGCTACACCTTC.

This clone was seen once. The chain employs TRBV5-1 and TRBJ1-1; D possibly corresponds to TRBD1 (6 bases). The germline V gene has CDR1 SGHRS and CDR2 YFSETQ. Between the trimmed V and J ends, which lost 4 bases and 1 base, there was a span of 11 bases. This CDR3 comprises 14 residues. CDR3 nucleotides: TGCGCCAGCAGCCGGGGGGCAGGGAACACTGAAGCTTTCTTT. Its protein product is CASSRGAGNTEAFF.

CDR3 coding DNA: TGCGCCAGCAGCTTGGGGGGGGGCCCTGAAGCTTTCTTT. It is translated as CASSLGGGPEAFF. The chain employs TRBV5-1 and TRBJ1-1; TRBD1 might be the D (6 bases). Trimming stripped 0 bases from V and 6 bases from J, with 9 bases between. The germline V gene has CDR1 SGHRS and CDR2 YFSETQ. CDR3 length equals 13 residues.

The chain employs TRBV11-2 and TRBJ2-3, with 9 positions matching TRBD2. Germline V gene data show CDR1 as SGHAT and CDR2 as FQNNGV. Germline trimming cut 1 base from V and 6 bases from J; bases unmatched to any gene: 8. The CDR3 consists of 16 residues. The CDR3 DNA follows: TGTGCCAGCAGCTTAGGCCTAGCGGGGCTCACGGATACGCAGTATTTT. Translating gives CASSLGLAGLTDTQYF. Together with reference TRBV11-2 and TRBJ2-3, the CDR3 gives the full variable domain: EAGVAQSPRYKIIEKRQSVAFWCNPISGHATLYWYQQILGQGPKLLIQFQNNGVVDDSQLPKDRFSAERLKGVDSTLKIQPAKLEDSAVYLCASSLGLAGLTDTQYFGPGTRLTVL.

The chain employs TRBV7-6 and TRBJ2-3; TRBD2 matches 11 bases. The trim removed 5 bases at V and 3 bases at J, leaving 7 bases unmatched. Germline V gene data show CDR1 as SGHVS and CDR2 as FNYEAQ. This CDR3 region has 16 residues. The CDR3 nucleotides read TGTGCCAGCAGCCACCGGCTAGCGGGGGGTACAGATACGCAGTATTTT. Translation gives CASSHRLAGGTDTQYF.